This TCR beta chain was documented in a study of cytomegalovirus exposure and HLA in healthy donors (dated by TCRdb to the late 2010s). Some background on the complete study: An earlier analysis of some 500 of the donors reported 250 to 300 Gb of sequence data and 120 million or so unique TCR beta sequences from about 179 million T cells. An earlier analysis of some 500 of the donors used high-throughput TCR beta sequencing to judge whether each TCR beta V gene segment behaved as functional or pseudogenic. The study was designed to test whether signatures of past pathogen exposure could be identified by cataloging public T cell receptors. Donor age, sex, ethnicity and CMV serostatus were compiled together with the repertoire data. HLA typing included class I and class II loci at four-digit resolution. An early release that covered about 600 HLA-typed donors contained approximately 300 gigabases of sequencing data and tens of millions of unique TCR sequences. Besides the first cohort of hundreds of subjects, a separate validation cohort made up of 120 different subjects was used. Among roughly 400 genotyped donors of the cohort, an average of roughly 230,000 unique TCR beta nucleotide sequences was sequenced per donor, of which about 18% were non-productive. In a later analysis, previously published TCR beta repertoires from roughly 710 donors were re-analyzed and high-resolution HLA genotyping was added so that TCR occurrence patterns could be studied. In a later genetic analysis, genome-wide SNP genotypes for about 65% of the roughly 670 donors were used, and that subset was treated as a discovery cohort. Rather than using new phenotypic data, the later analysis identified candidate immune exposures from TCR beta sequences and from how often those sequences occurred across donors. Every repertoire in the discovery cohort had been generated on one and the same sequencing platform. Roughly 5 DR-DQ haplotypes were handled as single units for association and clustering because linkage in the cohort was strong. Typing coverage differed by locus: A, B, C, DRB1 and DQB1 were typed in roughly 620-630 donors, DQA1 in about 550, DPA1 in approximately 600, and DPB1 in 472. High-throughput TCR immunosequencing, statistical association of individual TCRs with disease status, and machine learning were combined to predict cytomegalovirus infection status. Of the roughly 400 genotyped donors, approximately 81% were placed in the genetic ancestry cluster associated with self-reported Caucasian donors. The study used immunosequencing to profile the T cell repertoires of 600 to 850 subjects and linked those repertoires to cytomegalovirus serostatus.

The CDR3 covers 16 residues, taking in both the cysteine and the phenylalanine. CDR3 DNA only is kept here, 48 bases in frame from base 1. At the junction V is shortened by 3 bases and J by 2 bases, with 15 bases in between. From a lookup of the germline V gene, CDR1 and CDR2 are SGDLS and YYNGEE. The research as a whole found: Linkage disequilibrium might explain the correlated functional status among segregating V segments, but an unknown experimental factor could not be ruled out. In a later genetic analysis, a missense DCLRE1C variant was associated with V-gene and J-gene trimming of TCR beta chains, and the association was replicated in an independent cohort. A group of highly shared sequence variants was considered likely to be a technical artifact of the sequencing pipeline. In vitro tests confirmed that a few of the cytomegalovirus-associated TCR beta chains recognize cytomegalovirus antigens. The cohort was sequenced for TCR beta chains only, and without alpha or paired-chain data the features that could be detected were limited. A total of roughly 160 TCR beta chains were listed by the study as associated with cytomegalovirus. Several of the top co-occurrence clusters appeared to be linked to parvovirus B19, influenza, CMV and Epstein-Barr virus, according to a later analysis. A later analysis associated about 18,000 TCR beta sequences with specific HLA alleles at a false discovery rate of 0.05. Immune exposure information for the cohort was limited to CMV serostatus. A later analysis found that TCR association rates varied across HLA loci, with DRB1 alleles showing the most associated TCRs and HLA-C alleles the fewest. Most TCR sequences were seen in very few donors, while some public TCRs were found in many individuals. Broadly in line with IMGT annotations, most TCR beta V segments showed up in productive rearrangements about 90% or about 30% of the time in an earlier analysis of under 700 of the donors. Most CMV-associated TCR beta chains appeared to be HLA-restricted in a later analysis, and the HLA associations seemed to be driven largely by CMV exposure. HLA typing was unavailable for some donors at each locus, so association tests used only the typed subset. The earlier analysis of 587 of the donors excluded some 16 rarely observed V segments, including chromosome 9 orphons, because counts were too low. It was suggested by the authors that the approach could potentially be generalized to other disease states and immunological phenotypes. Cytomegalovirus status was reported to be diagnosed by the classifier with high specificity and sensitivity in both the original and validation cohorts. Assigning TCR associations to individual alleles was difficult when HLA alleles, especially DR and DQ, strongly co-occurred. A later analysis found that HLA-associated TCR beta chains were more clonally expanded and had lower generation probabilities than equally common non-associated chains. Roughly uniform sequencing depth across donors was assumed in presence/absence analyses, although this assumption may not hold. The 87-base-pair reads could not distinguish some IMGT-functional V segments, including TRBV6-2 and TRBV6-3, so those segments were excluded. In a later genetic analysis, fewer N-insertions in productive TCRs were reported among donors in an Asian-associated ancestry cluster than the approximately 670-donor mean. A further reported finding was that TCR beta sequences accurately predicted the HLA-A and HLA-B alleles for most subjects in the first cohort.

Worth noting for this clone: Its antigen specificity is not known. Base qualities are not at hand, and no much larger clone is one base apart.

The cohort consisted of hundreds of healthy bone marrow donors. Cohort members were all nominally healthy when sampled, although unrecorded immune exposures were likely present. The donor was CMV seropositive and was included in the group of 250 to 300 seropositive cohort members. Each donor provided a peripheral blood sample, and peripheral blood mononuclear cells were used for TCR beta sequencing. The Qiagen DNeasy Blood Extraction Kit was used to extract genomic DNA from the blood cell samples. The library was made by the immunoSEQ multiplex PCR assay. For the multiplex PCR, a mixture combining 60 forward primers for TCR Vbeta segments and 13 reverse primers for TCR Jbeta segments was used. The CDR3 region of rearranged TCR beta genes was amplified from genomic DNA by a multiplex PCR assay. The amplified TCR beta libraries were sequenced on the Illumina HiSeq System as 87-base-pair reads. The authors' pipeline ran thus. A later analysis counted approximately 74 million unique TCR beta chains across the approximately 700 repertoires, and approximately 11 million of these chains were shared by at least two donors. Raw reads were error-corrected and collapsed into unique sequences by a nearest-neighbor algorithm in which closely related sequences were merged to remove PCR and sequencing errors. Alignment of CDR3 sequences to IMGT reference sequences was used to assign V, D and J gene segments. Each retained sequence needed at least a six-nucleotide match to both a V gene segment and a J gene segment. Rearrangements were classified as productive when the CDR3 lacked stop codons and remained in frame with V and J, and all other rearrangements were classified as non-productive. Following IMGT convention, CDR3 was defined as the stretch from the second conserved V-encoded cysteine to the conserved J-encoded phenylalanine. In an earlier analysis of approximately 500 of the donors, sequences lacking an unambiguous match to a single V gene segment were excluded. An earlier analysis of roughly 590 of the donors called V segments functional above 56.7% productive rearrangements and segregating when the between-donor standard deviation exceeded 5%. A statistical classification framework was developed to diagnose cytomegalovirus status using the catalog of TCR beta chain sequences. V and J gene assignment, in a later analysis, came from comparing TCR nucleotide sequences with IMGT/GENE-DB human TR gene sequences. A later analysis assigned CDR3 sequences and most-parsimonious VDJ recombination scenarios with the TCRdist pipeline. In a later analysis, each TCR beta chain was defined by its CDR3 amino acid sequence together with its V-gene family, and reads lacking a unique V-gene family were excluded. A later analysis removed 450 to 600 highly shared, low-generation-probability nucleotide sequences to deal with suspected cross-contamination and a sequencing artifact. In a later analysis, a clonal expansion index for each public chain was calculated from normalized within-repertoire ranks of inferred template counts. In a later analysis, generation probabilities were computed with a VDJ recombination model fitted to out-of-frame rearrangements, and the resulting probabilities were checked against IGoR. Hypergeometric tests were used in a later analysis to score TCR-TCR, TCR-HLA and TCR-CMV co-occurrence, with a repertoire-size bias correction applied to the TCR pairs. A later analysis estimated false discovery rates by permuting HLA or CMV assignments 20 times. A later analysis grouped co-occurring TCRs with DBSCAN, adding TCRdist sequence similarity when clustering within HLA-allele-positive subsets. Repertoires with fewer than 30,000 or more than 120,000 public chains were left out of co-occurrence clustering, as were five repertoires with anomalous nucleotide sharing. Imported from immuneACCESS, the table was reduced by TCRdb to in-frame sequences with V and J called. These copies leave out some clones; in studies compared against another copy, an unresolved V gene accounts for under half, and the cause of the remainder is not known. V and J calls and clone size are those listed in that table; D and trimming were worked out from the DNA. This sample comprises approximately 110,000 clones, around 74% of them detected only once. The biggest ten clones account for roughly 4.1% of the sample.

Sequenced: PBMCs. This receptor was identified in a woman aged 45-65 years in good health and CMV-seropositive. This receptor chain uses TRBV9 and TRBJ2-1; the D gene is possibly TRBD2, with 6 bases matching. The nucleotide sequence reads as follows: TGTGCCAGCAGCGGACGATGGGCGGGAACCTACAATGAGCAGTTCTTC. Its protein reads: CASSGRWAGTYNEQFF.